This T cell receptor beta chain was captured by sequencing in a study of blood T cell repertoires in COVID-19. Whole-study context: COVID-19 samples, acute and convalescent, were from the United States, Italy and Spain. PBMCs, B-cell-depleted T cells, or T cells provided the cDNA or gDNA that made up the material.

V was cut by 5 bases and J by 9 bases, with 20 bases left in between. The CDR3 extends over 14 amino acids. In germline, CDR1 is SEHNR, CDR2 FQNEAQ (reference sequence). Per the study methods: Reference gene primers were amplified, and this amplification served to estimate nucleated cell counts. Profiled with immunoSEQ multiplex PCR; TCRdb holds only in-frame clones, not every one. The D gene and trimming were derived from the DNA, and the V and J assignments and clone size from that table. Here the sample spans 50,000 to 75,000 clones, about nine tenths being singletons. The chain is built from TRBV7-9 and TRBJ2-7; tentatively, D is TRBD1 (6 bases). This receptor was identified in a woman in her forties or fifties with active or convalescent COVID-19. The sequencing input was peripheral blood. Here the CDR3 DNA reads TGTGCCAGCAGCCAGGGGACCCTGGACGGAGGGCAGTACTTC. It translates to CASSQGTLDGGQYF.